The 21 T cell receptor beta chains in this list originate from one sample, sequenced in a study of blood T cell repertoires in COVID-19. Profiling relied on immunoSEQ multiplex PCR, and the TCRdb table lists in-frame clones only, not all of them. The sample consists of about 51,000 clones, 75% to 95% of them appearing once. The source material was peripheral blood. The receptors come from a man aged 45-65 years with acute or convalescent COVID-19.

The rearrangement links TRBV7-6 to TRBJ2-3, with 7 bases identical to TRBD1. This CDR3 is 15 amino acids long. Per germline, CDR1 SGHVS and CDR2 FNYEAQ. V lost 6 bases, J lost 0 bases, and 6 bases stayed unmatched. The CDR3 DNA reads TGTGCCAGCAGTCGCAGGACAGGTAGCACAGATACGCAGTATTTT. As protein: CASSRRTGSTDTQYF.

This rearrangement joins TRBV24-1 to TRBJ2-2; 9 bases line up with TRBD1. The V gene end was trimmed by 3 bases and the J gene end by 5 bases; junction bases not matched to a gene: 3. This CDR3 is 15 amino acids long. Germline V lookup: CDR1 KGHDR, CDR2 SFDVKD. CDR3 protein: CATSDPGTGTGELFF. The CDR3 DNA reads TGTGCCACCAGTGATCCGGGGACAGGGACCGGGGAGCTGTTTTTT.

The CDR3 sequence is CASSLTLEKLFF. DNA for the CDR3: TGTGCCAGCAGCTTGACTTTGGAAAAACTGTTTTTT. The chain joins TRBV7-9 to TRBJ1-4; D not resolved. The V gene lost 3 bases and the J gene lost 8 bases, with 7 bases spanning the gap. The CDR3 contains 12 residues. Germline V gene sequence: CDR1 SEHNR, CDR2 FQNEAQ (reference sequence). Using reference TRBV7-9 and TRBJ1-4 for the parts outside the CDR3, the full variable domain is DTGVSQNPRHKITKRGQNVTFRCDPISEHNRLYWYRQTLGQGPEFLTYFQNEAQLEKSRLLSDRFSAERPKGSFSTLEIQRTEQGDSAMYLCASSLTLEKLFFGSGTQLSVL.

The genes are TRBV7-2 and TRBJ1-2; 10 bases map to TRBD1. V shed 1 base and J 3 bases; nucleotides not matched to a gene: 5. The CDR3 spans 16 residues. The V gene's germline CDR1 is SGHTA and CDR2 FQGNSA. CDR3: CASSLVGTGADYGYTF. In nucleotides, the CDR3 is TGTGCCAGCAGCTTAGTTGGGACAGGGGCAGACTATGGCTACACCTTC.

The gene calls are TRBV7-2 and TRBJ1-2, with D hard to call. The length of the CDR3 is 15 residues. Germline-derived CDR1 and CDR2 are SGHTA and FQGNSA. The germline V and J ends were trimmed by 0 bases and 5 bases, with 13 bases remaining between them. The DNA of the CDR3 is TGTGCCAGCAGCTTAGCCCAGGCCAGGTCGTATGGCTACACCTTC. This encodes CASSLAQARSYGYTF.

This clone rates as medium-sized. This CDR3 reads CATDTGTNSPLHF. As DNA, the CDR3 is TGTGCCACAGATACCGGGACAAATTCACCCCTCCACTTT. This rearrangement joins TRBV19 to TRBJ1-6; TRBD1 might be the D (6 bases). The CDR3 extends over 13 amino acids. CDR1 LNHDA and CDR2 SQIVND come from the germline V gene (reference sequence). V was cut by 10 bases and J by 7 bases, with 14 bases left in between.

The chain joins TRBV28 to TRBJ2-7; no clear D gene. CDR3 size: 12 residues. The V gene's germline CDR1 is MDHEN and CDR2 SYDVKM. V gave up 5 bases and J gave up 3 bases, with 8 bases separating them. CDR3 region: CASSNNLYEQYF. The CDR3 DNA sequence: TGTGCCAGCAGTAACAACCTCTACGAGCAGTACTTC.

CDR3 nucleotide sequence: TGTGCCAGCAGCCGTACGGGGGCTGGGGCCAACGTCCTGACTTTC. This translates into CASSRTGAGANVLTF. This sequence joins TRBV7-6 and TRBJ2-6; a possible D gene is TRBD2 (6 bases). This CDR3 is built from 15 residues. V was clipped by 5 bases and J by 2 bases, with 10 bases between them. Germline V CDR1 and CDR2: SGHVS, FNYEAQ.

The DNA of the CDR3 is TGTGCCAGCAGTGACTGGGGTCGGGGGGGCTACACCTTC. Residues: CASSDWGRGGYTF. The rearrangement links TRBV2 to TRBJ1-2; D perhaps matches TRBD1 (5 bases). The CDR3 has 13 residues. Between the trimmed V and J ends, which lost 3 bases and 8 bases, there was a span of 13 bases. The germline CDR1 and CDR2 sequences are SNHLY and FYNNEI. Using reference TRBV2 and TRBJ1-2 for the parts outside the CDR3, the full variable domain is EPEVTQTPSHQVTQMGQEVILRCVPISNHLYFYWYRQILGQKVEFLVSFYNNEISEKSEIFDDQFSVERPDGSNFTLKIRSTKLEDSAMYFCASSDWGRGGYTFGSGTRLTVV.

This clone has only one observation. The genes are TRBV7-8 and TRBJ1-5, with TRBD1 matching 7 bases. The V and J ends lost 6 bases and 4 bases, in that order; junction bases with no gene match: 6. The CDR3 is 14 residues long. Germline assignment: CDR1 SGHVS and CDR2 FQNEAQ. The CDR3 region has the DNA TGTGCCAGCAGTCCAGGGACAGTAAATCAGCCCCAGCATTTT. It is translated as CASSPGTVNQPQHF.

The chain uses TRBV10-1 and TRBJ2-1; weak D call: TRBD2 (6 bases). CDR1 and CDR2 from the germline V gene are WNHNN and SYGVQD (reference sequence). CDR3 length equals 15 residues. The V end lost 2 bases, the J end lost 7 bases, and 15 bases lay between the germline ends. The CDR3 DNA reads as TGCGCCAGCAGTGAGACCGGGGGATCTGGAAATGAGCAGTTCTTC. This sequence encodes CASSETGGSGNEQFF.

The rearrangement uses TRBV10-3 and TRBJ2-1; 16 bases are a match to TRBD2. V was pared by 3 bases and J by 2 bases, with 10 bases of the junction left unmatched. Per germline, CDR1 ENHRY and CDR2 SYGVKD. The CDR3 is 20 residues long. CDR3 sequence (DNA): TGTGCCATCAGTGACCCCCCGGGACTAGCGGGGGGGCGGCCCTACAATGAGCAGTTCTTC. Its translation: CAISDPPGLAGGRPYNEQFF.

The chain recombines TRBV3-1 (or the pseudogene TRBV3-2) with TRBJ1-2; a weak D match, TRBD1 (5 bases). The V end lost 1 base, the J end lost 7 bases, and 7 bases lay between the germline ends. Per germline, CDR1 LGHDT and CDR2 YNNKEL (reference sequence). The CDR3 spans 12 residues. CDR3 sequence: CASSQVRVGYTF. The CDR3 DNA reads as TGTGCCAGCAGCCAAGTCAGGGTTGGCTACACCTTC.

The chain links TRBV18 to TRBJ2-4, with 12 bases matching TRBD2. CDR1 and CDR2 from the germline V gene are KGHSH and LQKENI. V trimming: 6 bases; J trimming: 0 bases; junction bases outside the gene matches: 9. This CDR3 spans 18 amino acids. As DNA, the CDR3 is TGTGCCAGCTCCCCTAGCGGGGGGGCGAATCTAGCCAAAAACATTCAGTACTTC. Residues: CASSPSGGANLAKNIQYF.

V gene TRBV18 combines with J gene TRBJ1-1; 9 bases are a match to TRBD1. There are 17 residues in the CDR3. The trim removed 4 bases at V and 1 base at J, leaving 10 bases unmatched. Germline V gene lookup returns CDR1 KGHSH and CDR2 LQKENI. The chain's CDR3 is CASSRTGGAASNTEAFF. CDR3 DNA: TGTGCCAGCTCACGCACAGGGGGCGCGGCCTCGAACACTGAAGCTTTCTTT.

The chain's CDR3 is CASKQGWNTEAFF. The DNA for the CDR3 is TGTGCCAGCAAACAGGGTTGGAACACTGAAGCTTTCTTT. This chain uses TRBV6-5 with TRBJ1-1; tentatively, D is TRBD1 (6 bases). Germline V lookup: CDR1 MNHEY, CDR2 SVGAGI. This CDR3 has 13 residues. Trimming stripped 7 bases from V and 1 base from J, with 10 bases between.

The gene calls are TRBV7-2 and TRBJ1-5; 7 bases are a match to TRBD1. V lost 2 bases to trimming and J lost 5 bases; unmatched junction nucleotides: 6. The germline V gene encodes CDR1 SGHTA and CDR2 FQGNSA. The CDR3 is 15 residues long. Here the CDR3 DNA reads TGTGCCAGCAGCTTAATAGAACAGGGGTATCAGCCCCAGCATTTT. Translated, it gives CASSLIEQGYQPQHF.

DNA for the CDR3: TGCGCCAGCAGCCAATCTAGCGGGGCCTACGAGCAGTACTTC. It translates to CASSQSSGAYEQYF. The chain is built from TRBV4-1 and TRBJ2-7; 9 positions match TRBD2. Germline loops: CDR1 MGHRA, CDR2 YSYEKL. This CDR3 has 14 residues. V lost 2 bases, J lost 2 bases, and 1 base stayed unmatched.

This chain joins TRBV12-1 and TRBJ2-7; TRBD2, the D gene given by the table, was not confirmed from the DNA. TRBV12-1 is a pseudogene locus. There are 12 residues in the CDR3. The CDR3 nucleotides are TGTGCCAGCAGCTTTGCTTTATACGAGCAGTACTTC. Its translation: CASSFALYEQYF.

This clone was seen a single time. The chain combines TRBV2 with TRBJ2-7; 10 bases are shared with TRBD1. The CDR3 extends over 15 amino acids. Germline V lookup: CDR1 SNHLY, CDR2 FYNNEI. Losses at the gene ends were 5 bases for V and 2 bases for J; bases not matched to a gene: 6. In DNA form, the CDR3 reads TGTGCCAGCAGTCAAGGACAGGGGGATACCTACGAGCAGTACTTC. Protein: CASSQGQGDTYEQYF.

The chain combines TRBV9 with TRBJ2-3; 11 nucleotides line up with TRBD2. The CDR3 consists of 18 residues. The germline V gene has CDR1 SGDLS and CDR2 YYNGEE. Unmatched junction bases numbered 12, after V lost 0 bases and J lost 6 bases. The CDR3 here is CASSVETSGGIRSDTQYF. In nucleotides, the CDR3 is TGTGCCAGCAGCGTAGAAACTAGCGGGGGCATCAGGTCGGATACGCAGTATTTT.